The 13 T cell receptor beta chains in this list originate from one sample, sequenced in a study of cytomegalovirus exposure and HLA in healthy donors. Both 60 Vbeta primers and 13 Jbeta primers went into the PCR. The data were produced by immunoSEQ multiplex PCR, yet TCRdb's version contains in-frame clones alone and is incomplete. The table includes more than 100,000 clones, 77% detected once. The sequenced sample was PBMCs. All receptors derive from a human donor in good health.

The rearrangement joins TRBV5-1 to TRBJ1-3, with D tentatively TRBD1 (5 bases). The CDR3 is made up of 14 amino acids. V was pared by 7 bases and J by 2 bases, with 13 bases between. Germline V gives CDR1 SGHRS, CDR2 YFSETQ. CDR3 loop: CASGLTDPGNTIYF. The CDR3 DNA sequence: TGCGCCAGCGGATTGACAGATCCTGGAAACACCATATATTTT.

Concerning this clone itself: The missing conserved phenylalanine or tryptophan at the end of this CDR3 makes a read error likely. V and J are TRBV19 and TRBJ2-7, with TRBD1 matching over 10 bases. This CDR3 comprises 15 residues. V lost 4 bases to trimming and J lost 3 bases; unmatched junction nucleotides: 6. Germline V gene sequence: CDR1 LNHDA, CDR2 SQIVND (reference sequence). The CDR3 DNA follows: TGTGCCAGTAGTACCCTTGGACAGGGGGTCTACGAGCAGTACCTC. Translation gives CASSTLGQGVYEQYL.

The rearrangement links TRBV5-1 to TRBJ2-1; 10 positions match TRBD2. After removal of 5 bases from V and 6 bases from J, the junction contained 5 bases not matched to a gene. The CDR3 consists of 14 residues. From germline, CDR1 is SGHRS and CDR2 YFSETQ. The CDR3 DNA reads TGCGCCAGCAGGGCGGTAGCGGGAGGCAATGAGCAGTTCTTC. It specifies CASRAVAGGNEQFF.

This clone was detected only a few times. The CDR3: CASTHLGQGTYSNQPQHF. The CDR3 DNA is TGTGCCAGCACCCACCTGGGACAGGGCACTTATAGCAATCAGCCCCAGCATTTT. The gene calls are TRBV28 and TRBJ1-5, with 9 bases matching TRBD1. This CDR3 is 18 amino acids long. CDR1 and CDR2 from the germline V gene are MDHEN and SYDVKM. Losses at the gene ends were 7 bases for V and 0 bases for J; bases not matched to a gene: 13.

The chain couples TRBV4-1 to TRBJ2-1; D possibly corresponds to TRBD2 (7 bases). Per germline, CDR1 MGHRA and CDR2 YSYEKL. Trimming took 3 bases from V and 12 from J, leaving 21 bases between them. This CDR3 spans 15 amino acids. For the CDR3, the DNA is TGCGCCAGCAGCCAGGAACCCGGGGGGCTAGCTGGGCAGTTCTTC. Its translation: CASSQEPGGLAGQFF.

The V call is TRBV5-5, the J call TRBJ2-3, with D hard to call. This CDR3 has 19 amino acids. Germline lookup yields CDR1 SGHKS and CDR2 YYEKEE (reference sequence). V was cut by 3 bases and J by 0 bases, with 23 bases left in between. CDR3 nucleotides: TGTGCCAGCAGCTACCAGCCACGGCAGGTTACGCTTAGCACAGATACGCAGTATTTT. Its protein product is CASSYQPRQVTLSTDTQYF.

This clone showed up just once. The V call is TRBV18, the J call TRBJ2-5; D possibly corresponds to TRBD2 (6 bases). Germline V CDR1 and CDR2: KGHSH, LQKENI. Trimming took off 2 bases at V and 4 bases at J, with 8 bases between the two ends. CDR3 size: 13 residues. The CDR3 spells CASSPGRGETQYF. For the CDR3, the DNA is TGTGCCAGCTCACCAGGGCGGGGAGAGACCCAGTACTTC.

The rearrangement links TRBV27 to TRBJ2-5, with a possible D match to TRBD2 (6 bases). There are 15 residues in the CDR3. Trimming removed 2 bases from V and 5 bases from J, with 15 bases in between. Germline CDR1 is MNHEY and CDR2 is SMNVEV (reference sequence). CDR3 sequence (DNA): TGTGCCAGCAGTTTAAAAGGAGGGTTTGAGGAGACCCAGTACTTC. As protein: CASSLKGGFEETQYF.

This clone was recorded a few times. The chain links TRBV6-6 to TRBJ2-2; D possibly corresponds to TRBD1 (6 bases). Germline loops: CDR1 MNHNY, CDR2 SVGAGI (reference sequence). V dropped 6 bases and J dropped 4 bases, with 15 bases sitting between them. The CDR3 loop spans 15 amino acids. CDR3 sequence: CASSPTGQITGELFF. CDR3 bases: TGTGCCAGCAGCCCCACGGGACAAATCACCGGGGAGCTGTTTTTT.

This rearrangement joins TRBV9 to TRBJ2-7, with TRBD1 matching 12 bases. Germline V gives CDR1 SGDLS, CDR2 YYNGEE. The CDR3 extends over 16 amino acids. The ends lost 0 bases at V and 4 bases at J; junction bases unmatched: 5. CDR3 coding DNA: TGTGCCAGCAGCGTAGGCCAGGGACAGGGGGCTTACGAGCAGTACTTC. Protein sequence: CASSVGQGQGAYEQYF.

The chain is built from TRBV5-4 and TRBJ2-7; 10 positions match TRBD1. Germline V CDR1 and CDR2: SGHNT, YYREEE (reference sequence). Unmatched junction bases numbered 6, after V lost 7 bases and J lost 5 bases. This CDR3 has 13 amino acids. The CDR3 is CASRQGALNEQYF. DNA of the CDR3: TGTGCCAGCCGACAGGGGGCACTGAACGAGCAGTACTTC. Full variable domain (outside the CDR3, taken from reference TRBV5-4 and TRBJ2-7): ETGVTQSPTHLIKTRGQQVTLRCSSQSGHNTVSWYQQALGQGPQFIFQYYREEENGRGNFPPRFSGLQFPNYSSELNVNALELDDSALYLCASRQGALNEQYFGPGTRLTVT.

J is TRBJ1-2 and V is TRBV20-1; D uncertain. Germline lookup yields CDR1 DFQATT and CDR2 SNEGSKA (reference sequence). The CDR3 spans 11 residues. CDR3 protein: CSGPGNYGYTF. CDR3 DNA: TGCAGCGGTCCGGGGAACTATGGCTACACCTTC.

The chain couples TRBV6-5 to TRBJ1-5; D might be TRBD1 (6 bases). CDR1 is MNHEY and CDR2 is SVGAGI in the germline V gene. V lost 8 bases and J 0 bases, leaving 14 bases between the germline ends. The CDR3 sequence is 15 residues long. CDR3 loop: CASCPQGNSNQPQHF. The DNA of the CDR3 is TGTGCCAGCTGCCCACAGGGCAATAGCAATCAGCCCCAGCATTTT.